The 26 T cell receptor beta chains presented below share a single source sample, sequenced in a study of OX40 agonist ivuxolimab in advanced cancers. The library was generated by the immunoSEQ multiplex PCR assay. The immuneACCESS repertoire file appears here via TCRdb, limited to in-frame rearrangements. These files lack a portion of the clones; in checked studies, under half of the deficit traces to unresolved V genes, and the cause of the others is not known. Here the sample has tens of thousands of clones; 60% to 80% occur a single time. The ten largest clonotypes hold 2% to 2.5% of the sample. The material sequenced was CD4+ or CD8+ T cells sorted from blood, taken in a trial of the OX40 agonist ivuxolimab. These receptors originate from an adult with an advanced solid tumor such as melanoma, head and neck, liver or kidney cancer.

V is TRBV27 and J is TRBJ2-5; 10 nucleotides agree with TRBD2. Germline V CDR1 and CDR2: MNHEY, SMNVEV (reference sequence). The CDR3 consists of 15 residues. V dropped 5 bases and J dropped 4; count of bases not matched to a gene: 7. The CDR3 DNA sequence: TGTGCCAGCAGTATCCGCTCTAGCGGGAGAGAGACCCAGTACTTC. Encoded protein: CASSIRSSGRETQYF.

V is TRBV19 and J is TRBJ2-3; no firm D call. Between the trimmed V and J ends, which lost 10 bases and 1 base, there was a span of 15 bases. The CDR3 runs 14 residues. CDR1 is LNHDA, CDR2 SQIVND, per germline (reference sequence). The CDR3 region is CATSRELRTDTQYF. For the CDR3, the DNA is TGTGCCACCAGTAGGGAACTCCGCACAGATACGCAGTATTTT.

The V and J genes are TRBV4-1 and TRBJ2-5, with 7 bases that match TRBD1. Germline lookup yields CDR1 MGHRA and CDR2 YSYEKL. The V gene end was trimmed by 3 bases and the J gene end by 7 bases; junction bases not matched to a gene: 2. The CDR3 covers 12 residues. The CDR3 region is CASSQRQGTQYF. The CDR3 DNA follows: TGCGCCAGCAGCCAGAGACAGGGGACCCAGTACTTC.

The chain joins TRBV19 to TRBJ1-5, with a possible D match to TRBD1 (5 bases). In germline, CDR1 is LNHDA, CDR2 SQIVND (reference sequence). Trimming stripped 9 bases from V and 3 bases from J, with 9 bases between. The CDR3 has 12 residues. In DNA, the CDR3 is TGTGCCAGCCGACAGTTCAATCAGCCCCAGCATTTT. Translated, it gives CASRQFNQPQHF.

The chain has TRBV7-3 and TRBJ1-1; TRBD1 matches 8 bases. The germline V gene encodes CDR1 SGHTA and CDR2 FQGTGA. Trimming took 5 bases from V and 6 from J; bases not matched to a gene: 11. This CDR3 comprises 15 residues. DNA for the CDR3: TGTGCCAGCAGCACTCACGTCAGGGGGCTACCTGAAGCTTTCTTT. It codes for CASSTHVRGLPEAFF.

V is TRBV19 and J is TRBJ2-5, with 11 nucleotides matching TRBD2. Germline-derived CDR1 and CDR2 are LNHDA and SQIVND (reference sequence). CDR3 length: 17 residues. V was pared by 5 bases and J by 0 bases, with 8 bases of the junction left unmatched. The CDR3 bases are TGTGCCAGTAGTGCTTTGACTAGCGGGGCGTACCAAGAGACCCAGTACTTC. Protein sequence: CASSALTSGAYQETQYF. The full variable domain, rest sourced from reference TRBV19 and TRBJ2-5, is DGGITQSPKYLFRKEGQNVTLSCEQNLNHDAMYWYRQDPGQGLRLIYYSQIVNDFQKGDIAEGYSVSREKKESFPLTVTSAQKNPTAFYLCASSALTSGAYQETQYFGPGTRLLVL.

In DNA form, the CDR3 reads TGCGCCAGCAGCTTGGAAGGCGCGGCCTCCTACAATGAGCAGTTCTTC. It codes for CASSLEGAASYNEQFF. The chain carries TRBV5-1 and TRBJ2-1; no firm D call. The V end lost 0 bases, the J end lost 0 bases, and 10 bases lay between the germline ends. The germline CDR1 and CDR2 sequences are SGHRS and YFSETQ. This CDR3 has 16 residues. Filled out from reference TRBV5-1 and TRBJ2-1, the complete variable domain reads KAGVTQTPRYLIKTRGQQVTLSCSPISGHRSVSWYQQTPGQGLQFLFEYFSETQRNKGNFPGRFSGRQFSNSRSEMNVSTLELGDSALYLCASSLEGAASYNEQFFGPGTRLTVL.

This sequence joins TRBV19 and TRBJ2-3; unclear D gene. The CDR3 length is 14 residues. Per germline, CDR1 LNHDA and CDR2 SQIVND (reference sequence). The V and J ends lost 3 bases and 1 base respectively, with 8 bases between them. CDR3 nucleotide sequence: TGTGCCAGTAGTATTAGCCTTCGCACAGATACGCAGTATTTT. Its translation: CASSISLRTDTQYF.

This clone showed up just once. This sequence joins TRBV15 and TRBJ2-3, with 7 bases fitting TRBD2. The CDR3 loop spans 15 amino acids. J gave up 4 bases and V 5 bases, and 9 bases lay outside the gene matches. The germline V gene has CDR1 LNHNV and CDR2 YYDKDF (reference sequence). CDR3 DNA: TGTGCCACCAGCGGGAGCGGGACGGGGCCAGATACGCAGTATTTT. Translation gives CATSGSGTGPDTQYF. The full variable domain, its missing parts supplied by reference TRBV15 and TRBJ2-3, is DAMVIQNPRYQVTQFGKPVTLSCSQTLNHNVMYWYQQKSSQAPKLLFHYYDKDFNNEADTPDNFQSRRPNTSFCFLDIRSPGLGDTAMYLCATSGSGTGPDTQYFGPGTRLTVL.

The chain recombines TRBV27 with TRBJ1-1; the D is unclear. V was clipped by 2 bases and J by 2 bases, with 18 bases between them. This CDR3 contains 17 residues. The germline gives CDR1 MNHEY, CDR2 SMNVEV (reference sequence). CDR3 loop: CASSLIGGLPSNTEAFF. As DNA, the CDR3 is TGTGCCAGCAGTTTAATCGGAGGCCTACCCAGTAACACTGAAGCTTTCTTT.

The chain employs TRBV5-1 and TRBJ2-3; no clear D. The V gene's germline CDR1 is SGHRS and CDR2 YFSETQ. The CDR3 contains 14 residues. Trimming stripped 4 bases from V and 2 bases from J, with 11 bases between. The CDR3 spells CASSARLPTDTQYF. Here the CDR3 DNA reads TGCGCCAGCAGCGCGAGACTTCCCACAGATACGCAGTATTTT.

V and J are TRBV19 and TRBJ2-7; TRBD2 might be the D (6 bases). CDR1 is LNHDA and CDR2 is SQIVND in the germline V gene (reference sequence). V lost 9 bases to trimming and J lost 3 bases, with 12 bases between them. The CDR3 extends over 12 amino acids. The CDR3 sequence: CASEEGGYEQYF. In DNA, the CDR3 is TGTGCCAGCGAGGAGGGCGGCTACGAGCAGTACTTC.

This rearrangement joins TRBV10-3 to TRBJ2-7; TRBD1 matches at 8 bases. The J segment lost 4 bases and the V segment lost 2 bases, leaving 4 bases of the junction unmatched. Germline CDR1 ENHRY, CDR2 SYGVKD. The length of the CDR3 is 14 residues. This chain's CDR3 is CAISEGQGRYEQYF. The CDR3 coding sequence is TGTGCCATCAGTGAGGGACAGGGTCGGTACGAGCAGTACTTC.

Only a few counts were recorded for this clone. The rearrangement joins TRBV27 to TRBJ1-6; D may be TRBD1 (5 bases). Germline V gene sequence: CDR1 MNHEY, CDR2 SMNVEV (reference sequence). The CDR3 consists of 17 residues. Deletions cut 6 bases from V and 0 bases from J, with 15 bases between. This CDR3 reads CASSSRPGNSYNSPLHF. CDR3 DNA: TGTGCCAGCAGCTCCCGGCCAGGGAACTCCTATAATTCACCCCTCCACTTT.

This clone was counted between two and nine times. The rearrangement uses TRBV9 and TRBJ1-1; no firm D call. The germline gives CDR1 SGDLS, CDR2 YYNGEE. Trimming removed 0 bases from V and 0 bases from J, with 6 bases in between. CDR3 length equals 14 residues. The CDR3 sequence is CASSVAGVNTEAFF. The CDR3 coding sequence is TGTGCCAGCAGCGTAGCCGGGGTGAACACTGAAGCTTTCTTT.

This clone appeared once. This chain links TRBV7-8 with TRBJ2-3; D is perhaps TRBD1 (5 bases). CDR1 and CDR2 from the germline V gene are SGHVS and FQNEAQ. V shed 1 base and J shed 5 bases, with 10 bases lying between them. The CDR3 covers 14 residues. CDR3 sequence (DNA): TGTGCCAGCAGCTTAGAAAGGGGCAGAGATACGCAGTATTTT. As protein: CASSLERGRDTQYF.

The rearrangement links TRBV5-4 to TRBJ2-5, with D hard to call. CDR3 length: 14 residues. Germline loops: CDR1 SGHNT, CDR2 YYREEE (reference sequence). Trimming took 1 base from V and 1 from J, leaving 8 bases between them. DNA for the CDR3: TGTGCCAGCAGCTTGTTGGGCATCCAAGAGACCCAGTACTTC. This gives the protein CASSLLGIQETQYF.

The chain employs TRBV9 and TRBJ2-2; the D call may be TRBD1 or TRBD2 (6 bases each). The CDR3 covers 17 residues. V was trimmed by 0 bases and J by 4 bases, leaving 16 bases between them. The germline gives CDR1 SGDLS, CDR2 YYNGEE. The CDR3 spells CASSVEGSGAATGELFF. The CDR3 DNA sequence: TGTGCCAGCAGCGTAGAGGGATCGGGGGCCGCCACCGGGGAGCTGTTTTTT.

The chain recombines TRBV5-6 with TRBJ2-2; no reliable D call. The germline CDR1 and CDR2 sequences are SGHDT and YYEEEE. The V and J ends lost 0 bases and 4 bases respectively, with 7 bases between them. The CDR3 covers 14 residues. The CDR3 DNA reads TGTGCCAGCAGCTTGGGGACGGGCACCGGGGAGCTGTTTTTT. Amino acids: CASSLGTGTGELFF.

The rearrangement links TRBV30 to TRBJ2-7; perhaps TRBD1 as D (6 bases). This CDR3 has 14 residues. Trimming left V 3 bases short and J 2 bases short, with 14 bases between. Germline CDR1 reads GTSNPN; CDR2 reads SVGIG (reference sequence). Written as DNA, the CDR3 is TGTGCCTGGAGGGGGACACTCACAGCCTACGAGCAGTACTTC. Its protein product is CAWRGTLTAYEQYF.

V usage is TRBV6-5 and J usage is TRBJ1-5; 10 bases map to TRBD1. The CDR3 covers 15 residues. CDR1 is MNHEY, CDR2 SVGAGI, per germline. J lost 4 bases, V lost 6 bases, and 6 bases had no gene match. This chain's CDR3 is CASSKDRGLNQPQHF. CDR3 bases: TGTGCCAGCAGCAAAGACAGGGGGCTAAATCAGCCCCAGCATTTT.

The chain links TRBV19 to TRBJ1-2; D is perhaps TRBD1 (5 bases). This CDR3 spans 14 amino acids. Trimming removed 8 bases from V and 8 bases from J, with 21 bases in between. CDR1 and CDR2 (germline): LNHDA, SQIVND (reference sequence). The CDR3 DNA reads TGTGCCAGTGGGAGGCAGGGAAGTGGGCAAGGCTACACCTTC. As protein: CASGRQGSGQGYTF. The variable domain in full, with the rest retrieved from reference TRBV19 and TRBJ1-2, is DGGITQSPKYLFRKEGQNVTLSCEQNLNHDAMYWYRQDPGQGLRLIYYSQIVNDFQKGDIAEGYSVSREKKESFPLTVTSAQKNPTAFYLCASGRQGSGQGYTFGSGTRLTVV.

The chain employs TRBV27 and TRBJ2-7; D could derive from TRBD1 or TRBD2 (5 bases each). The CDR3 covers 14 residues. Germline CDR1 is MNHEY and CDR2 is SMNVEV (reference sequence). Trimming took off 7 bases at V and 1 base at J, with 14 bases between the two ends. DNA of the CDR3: TGTGCCAGCACTGCCCGGGACGCATCCTACGAGCAGTACTTC. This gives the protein CASTARDASYEQYF.

CDR3 sequence (DNA): TGTGCCAGCAGCTTGCTCGGTGATGGCTACACCTTC. Translation: CASSLLGDGYTF. V and J are TRBV5-6 and TRBJ1-2; no definite D call. Germline V gene sequence: CDR1 SGHDT, CDR2 YYEEEE. The V gene lost 1 base and the J gene lost 6 bases, with 7 bases spanning the gap. This CDR3 spans 12 amino acids. Based on the CDR3 plus reference TRBV5-6 and TRBJ1-2, the full variable domain is DAGVTQSPTHLIKTRGQQVTLRCSPKSGHDTVSWYQQALGQGPQFIFQYYEEEERQRGNFPDRFSGHQFPNYSSELNVNALLLGDSALYLCASSLLGDGYTFGSGTRLTVV.

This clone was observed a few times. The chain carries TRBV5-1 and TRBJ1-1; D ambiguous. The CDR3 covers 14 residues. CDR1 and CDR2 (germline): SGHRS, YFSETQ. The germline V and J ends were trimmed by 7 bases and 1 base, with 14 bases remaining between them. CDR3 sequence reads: CASQFSGPNTEAFF. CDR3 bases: TGCGCCAGCCAGTTTTCGGGCCCGAACACTGAAGCTTTCTTT.

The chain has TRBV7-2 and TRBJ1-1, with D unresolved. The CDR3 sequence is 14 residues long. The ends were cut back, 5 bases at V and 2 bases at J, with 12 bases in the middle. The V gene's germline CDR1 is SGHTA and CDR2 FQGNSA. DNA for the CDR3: TGTGCCAGCAGCCCGCAAGGCTTTAACACTGAAGCTTTCTTT. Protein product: CASSPQGFNTEAFF.